These 4 T cell receptor beta chains were all obtained from the same sample, sequenced in a study of T cells in Graves' hyperthyroidism and ophthalmopathy (dated by TCRdb to about 2019). The library was prepared using multiplex PCR. Sequencing instrument: Illumina HiSeq 2000. The TCR beta CDR3 regions were amplified from RNA transcripts. The first round of RT-PCR for the TCR CDR3 was performed with the HTBI primer set and the Qiagen OneStep RT-PCR kit. TCRdb ran its own pipeline on the public reads, namely fastp trimming at Q25 and MiXCR clone calling, and kept in-frame beta chains. Each entry is one CDR3 protein sequence, shown with its most common DNA and genes. The sample table shows more than 500,000 distinct CDR3 sequences, and about 15% are seen once. The ten most abundant clones make up about 4.5% of the sample. The specimen was blood. Source of these receptors: a woman in her thirties or forties with Graves' ophthalmopathy.

This clonotype came up many times. The chain uses TRBV12-3 or TRBV12-4 and TRBJ2-7; 8 positions agree with TRBD1. The CDR3 is 16 residues long. V trimming: 5 bases; J trimming: 4 bases; junction bases outside the gene matches: 13. This CDR3 is CASSTVRQGIDYEQYF. CDR3 nucleotide sequence: TGTGCCAGCAGTACCGTACGACAGGGGATTGATTACGAGCAGTACTTC.

The chain combines TRBV19 with TRBJ2-7; D uncertain. Germline loops: CDR1 LNHDA, CDR2 SQIVND (reference sequence). The CDR3 is 16 amino acids. The V end was cut by 4 bases, the J end by 0 bases, with 16 bases between. CDR3 region: CASSRDGGLSSYEQYF. The CDR3 DNA is TGTGCCAGTAGTAGGGATGGCGGTTTAAGCTCCTACGAGCAGTACTTC. The full variable domain, in which reference TRBV19 and TRBJ2-7 provide the parts outside the CDR3, is DGGITQSPKYLFRKEGQNVTLSCEQNLNHDAMYWYRQDPGQGLRLIYYSQIVNDFQKGDIAEGYSVSREKKESFPLTVTSAQKNPTAFYLCASSRDGGLSSYEQYFGPGTRLTVT.

This clonotype was seen many times. The chain combines TRBV7-2 with TRBJ2-5, with D possibly being TRBD2 (6 bases). The V gene lost 7 bases and the J gene lost 5 bases, with 20 bases spanning the gap. This CDR3 comprises 15 residues. In germline, CDR1 is SGHTA, CDR2 FQGNSA. This CDR3 reads CASTSRGLLEETQYF. CDR3 sequence (DNA): TGTGCCAGCACTTCCCGGGGACTGTTAGAGGAGACCCAGTACTTC.

CDR3 sequence reads: CASSLARQGYYEQYF. Written as DNA, the CDR3 is TGTGCCAGCAGTTTAGCTCGGCAGGGGTACTACGAGCAGTACTTC. The chain is built from TRBV12-3 or TRBV12-4 and TRBJ2-7; a weak D match, TRBD1 (6 bases). The CDR3 runs to 15 residues. V was trimmed by 0 bases and J by 3 bases, leaving 12 bases between them.